The next 4 T cell receptor beta chains were all read from a single sample in a study of T cells in Graves' hyperthyroidism and ophthalmopathy. TCR beta CDR3 region amplification was performed from RNA transcripts. The TCR CDR3 first-round RT-PCR relied on the HTBI primer set. One entry per CDR3 protein, called by TCRdb with MiXCR from the multiplex PCR reads. The sample comprises about 110,000 distinct CDR3 sequences, 16% of which are singletons, and under 45% rests with the top ten. Input material: blood. The receptors were gathered from a woman in her forties or fifties with Graves' hyperthyroidism.

This clonotype was observed at least ten times. This chain joins TRBV28 and TRBJ2-7; possibly TRBD2 for D (5 bases). V lost 8 bases and J 3 bases, leaving 14 bases between the germline ends. The CDR3 consists of 13 residues. CDR1 is MDHEN and CDR2 is SYDVKM in the germline V gene. The CDR3 sequence is CASGSQNVYEQYV. CDR3 nucleotides: TGTGCCAGCGGGAGTCAAAATGTCTACGAGCAGTACGTC.

Many counts were recorded for this clonotype. The chain uses TRBV3-1 and TRBJ1-5; D is unresolved. The CDR3 runs 13 residues. CDR1 is LGHDT, CDR2 YNNKEL, per germline (reference sequence). Trimming took 5 bases from V and 9 from J, leaving 14 bases between them. The chain's CDR3 is CASSSGVGRPQHF. The CDR3 nucleotides are TGTGCCAGCAGCAGTGGGGTGGGTAGGCCCCAGCATTTT.

This chain connects TRBV7-9 to TRBJ1-1; possible D gene TRBD1, 5 bases. Per the germline V gene, CDR1 is SEHNR and CDR2 is FQNEAQ (reference sequence). The length of the CDR3 is 14 residues. V was pared by 7 bases and J by 3 bases, with 15 bases between. The CDR3 region is CASTLAGLDTEAFF. The CDR3 nucleotides are TGTGCCAGCACCCTGGCAGGGTTGGACACTGAAGCTTTCTTT.

The table lists this clonotype with many counts. The chain joins TRBV5-1 to TRBJ2-5, with 7 nucleotides matching TRBD2. V was clipped by 0 bases and J by 2 bases; unmatched bases: 7. The CDR3 consists of 16 residues. The germline V gene has CDR1 SGHRS and CDR2 YFSETQ. CDR3 residues: CASSLGPAGKQETQYF. The DNA for the CDR3 is TGCGCCAGCAGCTTGGGCCCAGCGGGAAAACAAGAGACCCAGTACTTC. Supplemented by reference TRBV5-1 and TRBJ2-5, the full variable domain reads KAGVTQTPRYLIKTRGQQVTLSCSPISGHRSVSWYQQTPGQGLQFLFEYFSETQRNKGNFPGRFSGRQFSNSRSEMNVSTLELGDSALYLCASSLGPAGKQETQYFGPGTRLLVL.